Listed here are 21 T cell receptor beta chains from one sample, sequenced in a study of blood T cell repertoires in COVID-19. Assay used: immunoSEQ multiplex PCR; TCRdb lists only in-frame clones, some missing. The sample holds approximately 50,000 clones; roughly 90% are singletons and the top ten take roughly 4%. Specimen: peripheral blood. The source is a human donor in a cohort sampled during active COVID-19.

The chain joins TRBV3-1 (or the pseudogene TRBV3-2) to TRBJ2-7; 10 bases map to TRBD1. The germline gives CDR1 LGHDT, CDR2 YNNKEL (reference sequence). This CDR3 region has 14 residues. Germline trimming cut 1 base from V and 5 bases from J; bases unmatched to any gene: 2. The CDR3 DNA reads as TGTGCCAGCAGCCAAGCCGGGACAGGGGACGAGCAGTACTTC. This codes for CASSQAGTGDEQYF.

This chain joins TRBV9 and TRBJ1-2; possible D gene TRBD1, 5 bases. This CDR3 contains 14 residues. Germline V gene lookup returns CDR1 SGDLS and CDR2 YYNGEE. The germline V and J ends were trimmed by 0 bases and 6 bases, with 12 bases remaining between them. In DNA form, the CDR3 reads TGTGCCAGCAGCGTAGGGGCAGGGATACATGGCTACACCTTC. Encoded protein: CASSVGAGIHGYTF.

The J gene is TRBJ1-4, the V gene TRBV4-2; perhaps TRBD1 as D (6 bases). Germline-derived CDR1 and CDR2 are LGHNA and YNFKEQ. Trimming removed 0 bases at V and 5 bases at J, with 13 bases between. CDR3 size: 16 residues. Here the CDR3 reads CASSQDEQGRNEKLFF. The CDR3 nucleotides are TGTGCCAGCAGCCAAGATGAACAGGGAAGGAATGAAAAACTGTTTTTT.

As for this clone: An end of the junction does not agree with germline; a read error may underlie this. This CDR3 is CASSPLVADFFSSGNTIYF. The DNA for the CDR3 is TGTGCCAGCTCTCCACTCGTTGCAGACTTTTTTAGCTCTGGAAACACCATATATTTT. V and J are TRBV18 and TRBJ1-3, with D hard to call. The V gene's germline CDR1 is KGHSH and CDR2 LQKENI. The CDR3 covers 19 residues. Using reference TRBV18 and TRBJ1-3 for the parts outside the CDR3, the full variable domain is NAGVMQNPRHLVRRRGQEARLRCSPMKGHSHVYWYRQLPEEGLKFMVYLQKENIIDESGMPKERFSAEFPKEGPSILRIQQVVRGDSAAYFCASSPLVADFFSSGNTIYFGEGSWLTVV.

This chain uses TRBV5-4 with TRBJ1-2; D perhaps matches TRBD1 (6 bases). CDR3 length: 14 residues. Germline CDR1 SGHNT, CDR2 YYREEE (reference sequence). Trimming took 4 bases from V and 3 from J, leaving 13 bases between them. The CDR3 reads CASSLGQQDYGYTF. The CDR3, as DNA: TGTGCCAGCAGCCTAGGACAGCAAGACTATGGCTACACCTTC.

The chain recombines TRBV28 with TRBJ2-2, with TRBD2 identical over 7 bases. The V segment lost 7 bases and the J segment 3 bases; nucleotides outside the gene matches: 11. There are 16 residues in the CDR3. Germline V gene sequence: CDR1 MDHEN, CDR2 SYDVKM. CDR3 region: CASITTIRGDTGELFF. The CDR3 bases are TGTGCCAGCATCACGACCATACGGGGGGACACCGGGGAGCTGTTTTTT.

V gene TRBV5-1 combines with J gene TRBJ2-1, with D uncertain. This CDR3 spans 11 amino acids. Trimming left V 4 bases short and J 8 bases short, with 7 bases between. CDR1 and CDR2 (germline): SGHRS, YFSETQ. CDR3 DNA: TGCGCCAGCAGCCTGGTCGATGAGCAGTTCTTC. The encoded protein is CASSLVDEQFF.

This chain uses TRBV4-1 with TRBJ1-2, with 10 bases matching TRBD1. Germline CDR1 and CDR2: MGHRA and YSYEKL. The CDR3 covers 14 residues. The V segment lost 3 bases and the J segment 6 bases; nucleotides outside the gene matches: 4. The DNA of the CDR3 is TGCGCCAGCAGCCAGGGACAGGGGCTCGATGGCTACACCTTC. As protein: CASSQGQGLDGYTF.

V usage is TRBV28 and J usage is TRBJ2-3, with 10 positions matching TRBD2. After removal of 5 bases from V and 5 bases from J, the junction contained 16 bases not matched to a gene. Looked up from germline, CDR1 is MDHEN and CDR2 is SYDVKM. The CDR3 is made up of 18 amino acids. The CDR3 loop reads CASSQAGLAPSGGDTQYF. CDR3 coding DNA: TGTGCCAGCAGTCAAGCGGGACTAGCGCCTTCTGGGGGAGATACGCAGTATTTT.

The rearrangement joins TRBV2 to TRBJ2-7, with TRBD2 identical over 8 bases. Per germline, CDR1 SNHLY and CDR2 FYNNEI. The J segment lost 3 bases and the V segment lost 6 bases, leaving 7 bases of the junction unmatched. The CDR3 loop spans 14 amino acids. CDR3 bases: TGTGCCAGCAGGCCCGGGGGGGGCGGCTACGAGCAGTACTTC. This encodes CASRPGGGGYEQYF.

The chain joins TRBV2 to TRBJ1-5, with unresolved D. CDR1 is SNHLY, CDR2 FYNNEI, per germline. CDR3 length: 15 amino acids. Trimming stripped 3 bases from V and 3 bases from J, with 12 bases between. CDR3 sequence reads: CASSETRPSNQPQHF. The CDR3, as DNA: TGTGCCAGCAGTGAGACAAGACCATCCAATCAGCCCCAGCATTTT.

The rearrangement joins TRBV7-3 to TRBJ2-7, with 13 bases that match TRBD2. Germline V gene lookup returns CDR1 SGHTA and CDR2 FQGTGA. The trim removed 5 bases at V and 2 bases at J, leaving 3 bases unmatched. CDR3 size: 15 residues. DNA of the CDR3: TGTGCCAGCAGCCCGGGACTAGCGGGAACCTACGAGCAGTACTTC. Translated: CASSPGLAGTYEQYF.

The V call is TRBV5-6, the J call TRBJ1-2; 7 nucleotides align to TRBD1. CDR1 and CDR2 (germline): SGHDT, YYEEEE. This CDR3 comprises 16 residues. With V trimmed by 3 bases and J by 3 bases, 11 bases remained unmatched. The CDR3 DNA follows: TGTGCCAGCAGCTATGGACAGGCAGTCTCCTACTATGGCTACACCTTC. Translating gives CASSYGQAVSYYGYTF. Drawing the rest from reference TRBV5-6 and TRBJ1-2, the complete variable domain is DAGVTQSPTHLIKTRGQQVTLRCSPKSGHDTVSWYQQALGQGPQFIFQYYEEEERQRGNFPDRFSGHQFPNYSSELNVNALLLGDSALYLCASSYGQAVSYYGYTFGSGTRLTVV.

The J gene is TRBJ1-6, the V gene TRBV6-5; D possibly corresponds to TRBD1 (6 bases). Germline assignment: CDR1 MNHEY and CDR2 SVGAGI. Trimming took 2 bases from V and 4 from J, leaving 9 bases between them. The CDR3 extends over 15 amino acids. The DNA of the CDR3 is TGTGCCAGCAGTTACACGGGACAATATAATTCACCCCTCCACTTT. It encodes CASSYTGQYNSPLHF.

This clone came up a few times. The rearrangement joins TRBV18 to TRBJ2-7; 9 bases align to TRBD1. This CDR3 has 13 amino acids. Germline V gene data show CDR1 as KGHSH and CDR2 as LQKENI. The ends lost 5 bases at V and 5 bases at J; junction bases unmatched: 4. The CDR3 loop reads CASSGQGHDEQYF. The CDR3 bases are TGTGCCAGCTCAGGACAGGGGCACGACGAGCAGTACTTC.

A single count supports this clone. The chain recombines TRBV5-4 with TRBJ2-1; 7 positions match TRBD2. This CDR3 contains 16 residues. CDR1 and CDR2 (germline): SGHNT, YYREEE (reference sequence). After removal of 0 bases from V and 6 bases from J, the junction contained 9 bases not matched to a gene. CDR3 nucleotide sequence: TGTGCCAGCAGCTTGGAGCAGCGGGATGGAGGCAATGAGCAGTTCTTC. Its translation: CASSLEQRDGGNEQFF.

The chain is built from TRBV19 and TRBJ1-5; tentative D call: TRBD1 (5 bases). The CDR3 loop spans 12 amino acids. Germline-derived CDR1 and CDR2 are LNHDA and SQIVND (reference sequence). Trimming took 11 bases from V and 6 from J, leaving 14 bases between them. CDR3 residues: CAVGEGGQPQHF. The CDR3 bases are TGTGCCGTAGGGGAGGGTGGTCAGCCCCAGCATTTT.

The chain recombines TRBV18 with TRBJ1-5, with no clear D. V lost 5 bases and J lost 3, with 8 bases in between. Germline CDR1 and CDR2: KGHSH and LQKENI. The CDR3 has 13 residues. CDR3 sequence: CASSGRDNQPQHF. CDR3 in DNA: TGTGCCAGCTCAGGGAGGGACAATCAGCCCCAGCATTTT.

The chain links TRBV27 to TRBJ2-5, with TRBD1 identical over 9 bases. This CDR3 is built from 14 residues. V lost 5 bases to trimming and J lost 5 bases; unmatched junction nucleotides: 6. CDR1 and CDR2 from the germline V gene are MNHEY and SMNVEV (reference sequence). CDR3 sequence reads: CASSAGTGRETQYF. The CDR3 coding sequence is TGTGCCAGCAGTGCCGGGACAGGGAGGGAGACCCAGTACTTC.

This clone has just one count. The chain is built from TRBV7-8 and TRBJ2-5; possible D gene TRBD1, 6 bases. Trimming left V 1 base short and J 1 base short, with 10 bases between. The germline V gene has CDR1 SGHVS and CDR2 FQNEAQ. The CDR3 spans 15 residues. CDR3 amino acids: CASSLVQGSQETQYF. The CDR3 DNA follows: TGTGCCAGCAGCTTAGTGCAGGGGAGCCAAGAGACCCAGTACTTC.

The rearrangement uses TRBV3-1 (or the pseudogene TRBV3-2) and TRBJ2-4; 9 positions match TRBD1. J gave up 0 bases and V 2 bases, and 17 bases lay outside the gene matches. Germline V gene sequence: CDR1 LGHDT, CDR2 YNNKEL (reference sequence). CDR3 length: 21 amino acids. The CDR3 protein is CASSQRTPGQGAGEAKNIQYF. As DNA, the CDR3 is TGTGCCAGCAGCCAAAGGACACCGGGACAGGGTGCTGGTGAAGCCAAAAACATTCAGTACTTC.